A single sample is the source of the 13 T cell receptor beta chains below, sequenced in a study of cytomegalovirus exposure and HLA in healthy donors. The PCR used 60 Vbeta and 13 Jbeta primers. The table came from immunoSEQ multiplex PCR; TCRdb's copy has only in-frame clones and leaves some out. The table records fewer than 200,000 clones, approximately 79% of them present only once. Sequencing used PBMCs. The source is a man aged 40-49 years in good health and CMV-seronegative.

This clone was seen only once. The CDR3 DNA reads TGCGCCAGCAGGCGGGCCCTGTCTGACTCCTATAATTCACCCCTCCACTTT. Amino acids: CASRRALSDSYNSPLHF. The rearrangement uses TRBV10-2 and TRBJ1-6; D uncertain. V was clipped by 6 bases and J by 0 bases, with 15 bases between them. CDR3 length equals 17 residues. Germline assignment: CDR1 WSHSY and CDR2 SAAADI.

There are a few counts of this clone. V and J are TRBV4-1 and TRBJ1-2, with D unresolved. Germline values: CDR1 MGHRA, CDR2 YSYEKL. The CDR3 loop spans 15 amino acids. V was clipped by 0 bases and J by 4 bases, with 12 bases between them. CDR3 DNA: TGCGCCAGCAGCCAAGACAACCGCGGACTCTATGGCTACACCTTC. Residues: CASSQDNRGLYGYTF.

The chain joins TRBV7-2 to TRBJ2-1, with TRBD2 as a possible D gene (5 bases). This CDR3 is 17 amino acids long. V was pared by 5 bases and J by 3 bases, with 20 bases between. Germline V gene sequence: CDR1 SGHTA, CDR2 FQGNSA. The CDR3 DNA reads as TGTGCCAGCAGCCCCTGGTCGAGGGCAGTCGACTACAATGAGCAGTTCTTC. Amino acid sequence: CASSPWSRAVDYNEQFF.

The CDR3 protein is CATSQGTYEQYF. The CDR3 DNA reads as TGTGCCACCTCCCAGGGGACCTACGAGCAGTACTTC. The rearrangement links TRBV19 to TRBJ2-7, with D possibly matching TRBD1 (6 bases). Germline-derived CDR1 and CDR2 are LNHDA and SQIVND (reference sequence). Trimming pared 10 bases from V and 2 bases from J, leaving 12 bases between. This CDR3 comprises 12 residues.

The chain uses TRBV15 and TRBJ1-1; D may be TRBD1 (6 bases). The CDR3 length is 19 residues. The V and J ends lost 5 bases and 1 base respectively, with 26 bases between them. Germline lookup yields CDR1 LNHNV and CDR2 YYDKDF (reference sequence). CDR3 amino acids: CATSARGYWVNVSNTEAFF. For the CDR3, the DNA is TGTGCCACCAGCGCCAGGGGCTACTGGGTTAACGTCTCGAACACTGAAGCTTTCTTT. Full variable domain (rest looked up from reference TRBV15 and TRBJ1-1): DAMVIQNPRYQVTQFGKPVTLSCSQTLNHNVMYWYQQKSSQAPKLLFHYYDKDFNNEADTPDNFQSRRPNTSFCFLDIRSPGLGDTAMYLCATSARGYWVNVSNTEAFFGQGTRLTVV.

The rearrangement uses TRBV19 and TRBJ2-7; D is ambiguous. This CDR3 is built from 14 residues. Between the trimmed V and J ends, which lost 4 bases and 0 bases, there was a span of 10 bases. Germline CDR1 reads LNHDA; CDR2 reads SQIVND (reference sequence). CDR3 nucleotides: TGTGCCAGTAGTACCAGGCTCCACTCCTACGAGCAGTACTTC. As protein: CASSTRLHSYEQYF.

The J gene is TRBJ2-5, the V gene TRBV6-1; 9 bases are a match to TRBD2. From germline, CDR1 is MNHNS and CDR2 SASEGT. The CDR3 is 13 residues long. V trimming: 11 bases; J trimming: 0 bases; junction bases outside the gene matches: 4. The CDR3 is CAGASGDQETQYF. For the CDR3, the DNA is TGTGCCGGTGCTAGCGGGGACCAAGAGACCCAGTACTTC.

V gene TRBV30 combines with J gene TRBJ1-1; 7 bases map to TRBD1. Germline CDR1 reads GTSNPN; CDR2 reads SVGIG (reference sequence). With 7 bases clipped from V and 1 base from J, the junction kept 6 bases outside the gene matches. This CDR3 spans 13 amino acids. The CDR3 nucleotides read TGTGCCTACTCCCGGGACAGGAACACTGAAGCTTTCTTT. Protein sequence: CAYSRDRNTEAFF.

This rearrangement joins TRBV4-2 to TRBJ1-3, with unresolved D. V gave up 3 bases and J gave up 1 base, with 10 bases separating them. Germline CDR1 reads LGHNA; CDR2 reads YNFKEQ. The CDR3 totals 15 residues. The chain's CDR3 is CASSQLFGSGNTIYF. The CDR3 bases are TGTGCCAGCAGCCAGCTGTTCGGGTCTGGAAACACCATATATTTT.

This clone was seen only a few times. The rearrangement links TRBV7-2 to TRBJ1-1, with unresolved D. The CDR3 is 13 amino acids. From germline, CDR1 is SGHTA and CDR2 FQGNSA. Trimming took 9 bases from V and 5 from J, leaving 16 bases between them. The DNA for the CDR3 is TGTGCCAGTGGGAGAGGAGGGCGGACTGAAGCTTTCTTT. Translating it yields CASGRGGRTEAFF.

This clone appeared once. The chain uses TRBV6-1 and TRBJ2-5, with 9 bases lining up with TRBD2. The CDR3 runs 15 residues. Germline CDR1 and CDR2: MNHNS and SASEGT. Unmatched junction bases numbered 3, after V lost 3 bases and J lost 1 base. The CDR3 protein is CASSEWRGGQETQYF. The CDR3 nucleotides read TGTGCCAGCAGTGAGTGGCGGGGGGGCCAAGAGACCCAGTACTTC.

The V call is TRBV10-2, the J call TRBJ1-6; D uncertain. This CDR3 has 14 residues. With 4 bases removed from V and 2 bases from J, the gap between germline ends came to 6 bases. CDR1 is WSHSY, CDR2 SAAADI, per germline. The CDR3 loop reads CASSVAPYNSPLHF. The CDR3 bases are TGCGCCAGCAGTGTAGCTCCCTATAATTCACCCCTCCACTTT.

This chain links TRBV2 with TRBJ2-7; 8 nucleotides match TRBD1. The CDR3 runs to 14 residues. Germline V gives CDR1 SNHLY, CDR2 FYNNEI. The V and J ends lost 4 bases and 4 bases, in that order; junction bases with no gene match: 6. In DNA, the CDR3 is TGTGCCAGCAGTGTTAGAGACAGGGGATACGAGCAGTACTTC. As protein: CASSVRDRGYEQYF.